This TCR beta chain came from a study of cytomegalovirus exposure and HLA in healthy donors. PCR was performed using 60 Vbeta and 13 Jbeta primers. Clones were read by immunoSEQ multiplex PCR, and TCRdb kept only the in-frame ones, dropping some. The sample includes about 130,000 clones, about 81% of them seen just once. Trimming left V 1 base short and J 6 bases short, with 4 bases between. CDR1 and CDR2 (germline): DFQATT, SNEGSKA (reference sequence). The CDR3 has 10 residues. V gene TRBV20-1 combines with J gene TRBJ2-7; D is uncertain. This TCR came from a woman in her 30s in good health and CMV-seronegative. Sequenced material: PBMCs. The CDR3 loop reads CSARGLEQYF. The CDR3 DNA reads TGCAGTGCTAGAGGTCTCGAGCAGTACTTC.